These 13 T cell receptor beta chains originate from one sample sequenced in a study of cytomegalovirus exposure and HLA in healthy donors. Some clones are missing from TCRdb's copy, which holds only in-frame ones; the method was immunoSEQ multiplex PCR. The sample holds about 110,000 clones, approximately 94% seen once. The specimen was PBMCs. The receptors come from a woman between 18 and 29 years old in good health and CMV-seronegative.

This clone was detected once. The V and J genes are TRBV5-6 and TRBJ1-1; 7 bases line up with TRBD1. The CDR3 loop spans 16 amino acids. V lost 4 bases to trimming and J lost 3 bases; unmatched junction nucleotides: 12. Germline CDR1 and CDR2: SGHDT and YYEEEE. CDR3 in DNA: TGTGCCAGCAGCCTACGTCGGACAGGCAGGGACACTGAAGCTTTCTTT. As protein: CASSLRRTGRDTEAFF. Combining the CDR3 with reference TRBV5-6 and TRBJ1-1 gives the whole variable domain DAGVTQSPTHLIKTRGQQVTLRCSPKSGHDTVSWYQQALGQGPQFIFQYYEEEERQRGNFPDRFSGHQFPNYSSELNVNALLLGDSALYLCASSLRRTGRDTEAFFGQGTRLTVV.

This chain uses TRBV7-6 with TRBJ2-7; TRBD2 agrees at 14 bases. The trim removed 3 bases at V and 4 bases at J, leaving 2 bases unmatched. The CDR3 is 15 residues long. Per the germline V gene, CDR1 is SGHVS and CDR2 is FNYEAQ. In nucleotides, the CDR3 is TGTGCCAGCAGCTTGGGGACTAGCGGGGGATACGAGCAGTACTTC. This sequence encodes CASSLGTSGGYEQYF. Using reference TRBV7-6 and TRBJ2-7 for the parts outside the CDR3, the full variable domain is GAGVSQSPRYKVTKRGQDVALRCDPISGHVSLYWYRQALGQGPEFLTYFNYEAQQDKSGLPNDRFSAERPEGSISTLTIQRTEQRDSAMYRCASSLGTSGGYEQYFGPGTRLTVT.

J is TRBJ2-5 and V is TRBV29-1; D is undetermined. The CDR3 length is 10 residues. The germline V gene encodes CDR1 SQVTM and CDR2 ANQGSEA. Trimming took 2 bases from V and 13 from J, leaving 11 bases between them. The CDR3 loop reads CSVESLPPYF. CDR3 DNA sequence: TGCAGCGTTGAATCTCTACCTCCGTACTTC.

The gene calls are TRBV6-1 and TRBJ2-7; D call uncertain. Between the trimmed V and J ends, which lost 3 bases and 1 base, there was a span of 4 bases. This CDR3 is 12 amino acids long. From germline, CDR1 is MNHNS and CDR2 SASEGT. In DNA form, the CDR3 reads TGTGCCAGCAGTGACAGATCCTACGAGCAGTACTTC. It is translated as CASSDRSYEQYF.

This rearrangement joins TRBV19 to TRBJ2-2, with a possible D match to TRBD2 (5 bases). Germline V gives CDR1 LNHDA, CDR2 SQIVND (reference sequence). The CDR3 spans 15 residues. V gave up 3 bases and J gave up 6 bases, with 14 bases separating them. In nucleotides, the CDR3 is TGTGCCAGTAGTATCTCGGAGGTTCGGGCCGGGGAGCTGTTTTTT. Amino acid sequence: CASSISEVRAGELFF. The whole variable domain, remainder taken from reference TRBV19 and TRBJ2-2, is DGGITQSPKYLFRKEGQNVTLSCEQNLNHDAMYWYRQDPGQGLRLIYYSQIVNDFQKGDIAEGYSVSREKKESFPLTVTSAQKNPTAFYLCASSISEVRAGELFFGEGSRLTVL.

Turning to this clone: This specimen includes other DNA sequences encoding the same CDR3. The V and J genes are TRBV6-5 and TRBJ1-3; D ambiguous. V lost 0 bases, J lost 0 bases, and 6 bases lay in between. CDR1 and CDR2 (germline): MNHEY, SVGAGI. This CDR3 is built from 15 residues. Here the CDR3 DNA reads TGTGCCAGCAGTTACTCGGGCTTCTCTGGAAACACCATATATTTT. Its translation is CASSYSGFSGNTIYF.

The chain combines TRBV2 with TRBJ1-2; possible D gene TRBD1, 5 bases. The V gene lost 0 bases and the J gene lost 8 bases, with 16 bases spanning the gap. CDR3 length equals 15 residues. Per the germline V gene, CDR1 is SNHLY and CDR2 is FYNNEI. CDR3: CASSEATSGTLGYTF. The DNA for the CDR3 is TGTGCCAGCAGTGAAGCGACCTCCGGGACTCTAGGCTACACCTTC.

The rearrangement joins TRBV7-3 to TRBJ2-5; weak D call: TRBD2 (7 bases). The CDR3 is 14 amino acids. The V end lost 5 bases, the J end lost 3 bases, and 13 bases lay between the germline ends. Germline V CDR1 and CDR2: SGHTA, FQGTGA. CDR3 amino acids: CASSRSGGKETQYF. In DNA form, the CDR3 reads TGTGCCAGCAGCCGGTCGGGGGGCAAAGAGACCCAGTACTTC.

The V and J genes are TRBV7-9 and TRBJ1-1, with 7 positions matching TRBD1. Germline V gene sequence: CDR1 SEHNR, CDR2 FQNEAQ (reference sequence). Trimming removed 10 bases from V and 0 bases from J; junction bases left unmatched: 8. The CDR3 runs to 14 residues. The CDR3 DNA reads TGTGCCATCGTGGGACAGAACATGAACACTGAAGCTTTCTTT. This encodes CAIVGQNMNTEAFF.

The CDR3 coding sequence is TGTGCCAGCAGTGAAGGTCGGACAGGGTTGGATACGCAGTATTTT. This encodes CASSEGRTGLDTQYF. The chain joins TRBV2 to TRBJ2-3, with 8 bases matching TRBD1. This CDR3 has 15 residues. Germline V gene lookup returns CDR1 SNHLY and CDR2 FYNNEI. V trimming: 1 base; J trimming: 6 bases; junction bases outside the gene matches: 6.

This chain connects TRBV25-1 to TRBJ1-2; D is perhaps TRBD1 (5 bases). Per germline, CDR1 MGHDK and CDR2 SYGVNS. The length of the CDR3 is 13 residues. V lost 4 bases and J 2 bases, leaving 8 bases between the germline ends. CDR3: CASSAGVNYGYTF. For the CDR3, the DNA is TGTGCCAGCAGTGCGGGGGTAAACTATGGCTACACCTTC.

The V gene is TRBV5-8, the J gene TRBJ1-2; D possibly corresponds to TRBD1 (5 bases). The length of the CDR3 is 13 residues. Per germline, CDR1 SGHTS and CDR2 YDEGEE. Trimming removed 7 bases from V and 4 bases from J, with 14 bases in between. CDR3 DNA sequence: TGTGCCAGCTCCGACAGCCCCGTCTATGGCTACACCTTC. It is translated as CASSDSPVYGYTF.

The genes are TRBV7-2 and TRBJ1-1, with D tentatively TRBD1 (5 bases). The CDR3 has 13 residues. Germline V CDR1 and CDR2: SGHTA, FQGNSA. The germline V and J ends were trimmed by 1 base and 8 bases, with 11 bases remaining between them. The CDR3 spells CASSLVAGPEAFF. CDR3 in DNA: TGTGCCAGCAGCTTAGTGGCAGGGCCCGAAGCTTTCTTT.